This TCR beta chain appears in the sequencing data of a study of CD8 T cells in Susac syndrome. Sequencing of TCR beta was performed on blood CD8+ and CD4+ T cells. Matching for age and sex applied to the controls, who were healthy donors. The length of the CDR3 is 14 residues. V was shortened by 2 bases and J by 6 bases, with 11 bases between the two germline ends. CDR1 and CDR2 from the germline V gene are LGHDT and YNNKEL (reference sequence). RNA was extracted with the RNeasy kit, and a quantity of roughly 0.5 to 1 ug was reverse transcribed using random hexamers. TCRdb ran MiXCR on the immunoSEQ multiplex PCR reads and lists one entry per CDR3 protein. Found here are 150,000 to 200,000 distinct CDR3 sequences, 90% to 95% of them singletons; the top ten hold around 0.1%.

Specimen: CD4+ T cells from PBMCs. The genes are TRBV3-1 and TRBJ2-1, with no clear D. The clonotype comes from a human donor in good health. The CDR3 DNA sequence: TGTGCCAGCAGCCAACAAAGCACCCTCAATGAGCAGTTCTTC. Protein product: CASSQQSTLNEQFF.